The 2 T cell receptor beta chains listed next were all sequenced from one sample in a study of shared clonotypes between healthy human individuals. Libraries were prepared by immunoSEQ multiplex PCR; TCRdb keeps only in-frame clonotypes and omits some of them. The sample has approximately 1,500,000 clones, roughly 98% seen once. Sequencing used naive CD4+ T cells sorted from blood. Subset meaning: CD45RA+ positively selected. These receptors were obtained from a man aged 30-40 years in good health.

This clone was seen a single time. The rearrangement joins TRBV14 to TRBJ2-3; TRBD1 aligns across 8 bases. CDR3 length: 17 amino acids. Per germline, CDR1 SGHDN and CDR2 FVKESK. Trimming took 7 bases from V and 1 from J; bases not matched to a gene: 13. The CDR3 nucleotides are TGTGCCAGCACCAGGGGGCTTCTTAACGGCGGCACAGATACGCAGTATTTT. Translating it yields CASTRGLLNGGTDTQYF.

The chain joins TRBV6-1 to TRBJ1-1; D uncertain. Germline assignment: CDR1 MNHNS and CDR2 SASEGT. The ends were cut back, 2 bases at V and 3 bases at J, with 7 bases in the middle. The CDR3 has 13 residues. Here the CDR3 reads CASSEQRYTEAFF. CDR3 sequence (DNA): TGTGCCAGCAGTGAACAGAGATACACTGAAGCTTTCTTT.